This TCR beta chain was sequenced for a study of T cells in Graves' hyperthyroidism and ophthalmopathy. From RNA transcripts, TCR beta CDR3 regions were amplified. During a first-round RT-PCR of the TCR CDR3, the HTBI primer set was used. TCRdb redid the calling of the multiplex PCR reads with MiXCR, one entry per CDR3 protein. The table shows about 540,000 distinct CDR3 sequences, with roughly 50% occurring only once. Sequencing was done on a sample of peripheral blood or thyroid tissue (not recorded which). This clonotype originated in a woman aged 18-29 years with Graves' hyperthyroidism.

Here the CDR3 reads CSVPGASGLYNEQFF. DNA of the CDR3: TGCAGCGTCCCCGGTGCTAGCGGACTCTACAATGAGCAGTTCTTC. The gene calls are TRBV29-1 and TRBJ2-5; TRBD2 agrees at 7 bases. The J call could be wrong; TRBJ2-1 is a better fit for the DNA end. Germline values: CDR1 SQVTM, CDR2 ANQGSEA. This CDR3 region has 15 residues.